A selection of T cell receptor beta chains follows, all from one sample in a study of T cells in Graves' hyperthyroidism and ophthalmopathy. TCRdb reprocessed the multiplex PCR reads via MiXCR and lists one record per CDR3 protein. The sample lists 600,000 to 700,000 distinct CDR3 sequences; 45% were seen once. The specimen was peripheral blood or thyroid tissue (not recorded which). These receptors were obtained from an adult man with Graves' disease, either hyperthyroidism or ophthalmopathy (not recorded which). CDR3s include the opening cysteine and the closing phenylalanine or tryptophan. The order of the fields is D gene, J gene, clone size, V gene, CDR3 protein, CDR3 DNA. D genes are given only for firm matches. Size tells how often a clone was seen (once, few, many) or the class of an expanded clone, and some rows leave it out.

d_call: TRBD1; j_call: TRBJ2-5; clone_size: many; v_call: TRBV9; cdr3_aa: CASSVSLQGAETQYF; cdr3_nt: TGTGCCAGCAGCGTAAGCCTACAGGGGGCTGAGACCCAGTACTTC
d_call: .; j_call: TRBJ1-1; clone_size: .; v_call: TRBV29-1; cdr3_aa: CSVLEALEAFF; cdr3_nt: TGCAGCGTTTTGGAGGCCCTTGAAGCTTTCTTT
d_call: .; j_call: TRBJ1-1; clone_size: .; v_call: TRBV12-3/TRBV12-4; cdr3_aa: CASSLRVGHNTEAFF; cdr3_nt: TGTGCCAGCAGTTTACGTGTAGGGCATAACACTGAAGCTTTCTTT
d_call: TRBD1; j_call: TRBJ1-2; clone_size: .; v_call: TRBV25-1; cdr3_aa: CASERGNGTGFRGYTF; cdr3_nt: TGTGCCAGCGAGCGGGGAAACGGGACAGGGTTTCGTGGCTACACCTTC
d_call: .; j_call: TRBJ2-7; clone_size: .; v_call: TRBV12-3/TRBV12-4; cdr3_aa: CATRREGFYEQYF; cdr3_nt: TGTGCCACACGGAGAGAGGGGTTTTACGAGCAGTACTTC
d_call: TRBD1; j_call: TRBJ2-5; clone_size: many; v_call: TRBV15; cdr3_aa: CATSRGGQAETQYF; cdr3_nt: TGTGCCACCAGCAGAGGGGGACAGGCAGAGACCCAGTACTTC
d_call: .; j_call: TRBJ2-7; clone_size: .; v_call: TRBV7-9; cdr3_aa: CASSLHRGRATYEQYF; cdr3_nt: TGTGCCAGCAGCTTACACCGGGGCAGGGCCACCTACGAGCAGTACTTC
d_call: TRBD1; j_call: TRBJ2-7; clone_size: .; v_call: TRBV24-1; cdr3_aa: CATEGTGSYEQYF; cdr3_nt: TGTGCCACCGAAGGGACAGGTTCCTACGAGCAGTACTTC
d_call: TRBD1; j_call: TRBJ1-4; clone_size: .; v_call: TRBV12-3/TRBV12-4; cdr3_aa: CASSPSQGSANEKLFF; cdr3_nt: TGTGCCAGCAGCCCGTCACAGGGGTCAGCTAATGAAAAACTGTTTTTT
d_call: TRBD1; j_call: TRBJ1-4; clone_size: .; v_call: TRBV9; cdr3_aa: CASSVNRGNEKLFF; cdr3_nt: TGTGCCAGCAGCGTAAACAGGGGAAATGAAAAACTGTTTTTT
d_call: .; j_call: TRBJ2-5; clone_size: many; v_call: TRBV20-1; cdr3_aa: CSARTAQGQETQYF; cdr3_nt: TGCAGTGCTCGGACCGCGCAGGGACAAGAGACCCAGTACTTC
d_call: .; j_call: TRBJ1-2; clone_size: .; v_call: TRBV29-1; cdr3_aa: CSRRGHGYTF; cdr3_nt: TGCAGCCGGCGGGGCCATGGCTACACCTTC
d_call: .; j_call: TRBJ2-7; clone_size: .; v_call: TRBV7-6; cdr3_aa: CASSRDRDRYF; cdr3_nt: TGTGCCAGCAGCCGGGACCGGGATAGGTACTTC
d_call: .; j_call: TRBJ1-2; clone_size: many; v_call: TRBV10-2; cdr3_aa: CASSESKTGRYGYTF; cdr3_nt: TGCGCCAGCAGTGAGTCGAAAACAGGACGGTATGGCTACACCTTC
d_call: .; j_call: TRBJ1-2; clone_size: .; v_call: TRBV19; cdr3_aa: CAKRGQGGGYTF; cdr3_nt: TGTGCCAAGAGAGGGCAGGGAGGTGGCTACACCTTC
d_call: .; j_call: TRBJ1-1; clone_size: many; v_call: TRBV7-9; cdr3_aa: CASSLAEAFF; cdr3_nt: TGTGCCAGCAGCTTAGCAGAAGCTTTCTTT
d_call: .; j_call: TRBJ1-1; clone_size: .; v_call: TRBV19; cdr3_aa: CASERGSRKTEAFF; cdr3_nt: TGTGCCAGTGAGCGTGGTTCGCGGAAAACTGAAGCTTTCTTT
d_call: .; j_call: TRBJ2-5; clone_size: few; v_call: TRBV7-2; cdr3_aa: CASSQGYQETQYF; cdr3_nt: TGTGCCAGCAGCCAGGGCTACCAAGAGACCCAGTACTTC
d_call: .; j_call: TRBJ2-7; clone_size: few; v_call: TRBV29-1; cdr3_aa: CSSRSYEQYF; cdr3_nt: TGCAGCTCCCGCTCCTACGAGCAGTACTTC
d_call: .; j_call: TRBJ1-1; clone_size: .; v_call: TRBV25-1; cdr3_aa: CASSARALGPEAFF; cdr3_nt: TGTGCCAGCAGTGCTAGGGCACTTGGCCCTGAAGCTTTCTTT
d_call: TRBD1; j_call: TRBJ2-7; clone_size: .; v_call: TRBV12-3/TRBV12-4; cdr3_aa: CASSSGTGGTGYEQYF; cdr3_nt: TGTGCCAGCAGTTCCGGGACAGGGGGAACCGGGTACGAGCAGTACTTC
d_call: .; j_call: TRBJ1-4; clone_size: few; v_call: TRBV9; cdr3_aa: CASSVGLVKEKLFF; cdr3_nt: TGTGCCAGCAGCGTAGGGTTGGTGAAGGAAAAACTGTTTTTT
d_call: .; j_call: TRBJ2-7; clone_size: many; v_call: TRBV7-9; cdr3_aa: CASSLSPGLADGSYEQYF; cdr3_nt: TGTGCCAGCAGCTTAAGCCCCGGGTTAGCGGACGGCTCCTACGAGCAGTACTTC
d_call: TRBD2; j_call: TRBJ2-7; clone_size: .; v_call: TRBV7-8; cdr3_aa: CASRTSGRTGEQYF; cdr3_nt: TGTGCCAGCAGAACTAGCGGGAGGACAGGCGAGCAGTACTTC
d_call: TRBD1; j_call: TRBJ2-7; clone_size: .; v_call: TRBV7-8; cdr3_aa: CASSWTGGKQYF; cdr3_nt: TGTGCCAGCAGCTGGACAGGGGGGAAGCAGTACTTC